Each of the 14 T cell receptor beta chains below was sequenced from the same sample in a study of blood T cell repertoires in COVID-19. Repertoires were generated with immunoSEQ multiplex PCR, while TCRdb's copy carries only in-frame clones and drops some. In the table there are roughly 150,000 clones, 80% to 90% of which are singletons. Source material: peripheral blood. All receptors derive from a woman aged 45-65 years in a cohort sampled during active or convalescent COVID-19.

This chain uses TRBV27 with TRBJ1-5, with a tentative D call TRBD1 (6 bases). CDR1 and CDR2 (germline): MNHEY, SMNVEV (reference sequence). The V gene lost 5 bases and the J gene lost 4 bases, with 12 bases spanning the gap. This CDR3 comprises 14 residues. CDR3 amino acids: CASSLRGENQPQHF. The CDR3 DNA sequence: TGTGCCAGCAGTCTCAGGGGTGAGAATCAGCCCCAGCATTTT.

The CDR3 DNA follows: TGTGCCAGCCGGGGACACTTCCGGAACACTGAAGCTTTCTTT. This encodes CASRGHFRNTEAFF. V usage is TRBV6-5 and J usage is TRBJ1-1; D might be TRBD1 (6 bases). Germline loops: CDR1 MNHEY, CDR2 SVGAGI. The CDR3 covers 14 residues. V shed 8 bases and J shed 1 base, with 14 bases lying between them.

The V gene is TRBV19, the J gene TRBJ1-4, with 9 bases aligning to TRBD1. The J segment lost 8 bases and the V segment lost 8 bases, leaving 9 bases of the junction unmatched. This CDR3 contains 14 residues. Germline-derived CDR1 and CDR2 are LNHDA and SQIVND (reference sequence). CDR3 region: CASAGTGSREKLFF. The CDR3, as DNA: TGTGCCAGTGCCGGGACAGGGAGTCGGGAAAAACTGTTTTTT.

The CDR3 nucleotides are TGTGCCAGCAGCAACAGGCCCAGCGGGGCTTACCAGCCCCAGCATTTT. This encodes CASSNRPSGAYQPQHF. The rearrangement links TRBV21-1 to TRBJ1-5. TRBV21-1 corresponds to a pseudogene. CDR3 size: 16 residues.

The genes are TRBV9 and TRBJ2-1, with TRBD1 identical over 11 bases. This CDR3 contains 16 residues. V dropped 0 bases and J dropped 4; count of bases not matched to a gene: 3. Germline CDR1 SGDLS, CDR2 YYNGEE. CDR3 residues: CASSVGGQGEYNEQFF. The CDR3 nucleotides are TGTGCCAGCAGCGTAGGGGGACAGGGGGAGTACAATGAGCAGTTCTTC.

The CDR3 region has the DNA TGTGCCAGCACCCGGGACAGGGCCGGGACCCAGTACTTC. Its translation: CASTRDRAGTQYF. V usage is TRBV28 and J usage is TRBJ2-5, with 9 bases lining up with TRBD1. Germline trimming cut 7 bases from V and 7 bases from J; bases unmatched to any gene: 7. Germline CDR1 and CDR2: MDHEN and SYDVKM. This CDR3 spans 13 amino acids.

The CDR3 coding sequence is TGCGCCAGCAGGGTAACGGCGAGGCATGAGCAGTTCTTC. Residues: CASRVTARHEQFF. This chain connects TRBV5-1 to TRBJ2-1; D not resolved. The CDR3 loop spans 13 amino acids. With 5 bases removed from V and 8 bases from J, the gap between germline ends came to 14 bases. Germline values: CDR1 SGHRS, CDR2 YFSETQ.

This clone was detected a few times. This sequence joins TRBV3-1 (or the pseudogene TRBV3-2) and TRBJ1-5; D is unresolved. With 4 bases removed from V and 4 bases from J, the gap between germline ends came to 8 bases. This CDR3 spans 13 amino acids. The germline CDR1 and CDR2 sequences are LGHDT and YNNKEL (reference sequence). Here the CDR3 reads CASSRRENQPQHF. The CDR3, as DNA: TGTGCCAGCAGCCGCCGGGAGAATCAGCCCCAGCATTTT.

This clone was recorded once. The CDR3: CASSTHRTGAAFF. The CDR3 DNA sequence: TGTGCCAGTAGTACGCACCGGACAGGGGCGGCTTTCTTT. The V gene is TRBV19, the J gene TRBJ1-1, with TRBD1 matching over 9 bases. From germline, CDR1 is LNHDA and CDR2 SQIVND (reference sequence). J lost 11 bases, V lost 4 bases, and 8 bases had no gene match. This CDR3 spans 13 amino acids.

The V call is TRBV2, the J call TRBJ1-5, with 7 bases matching TRBD1. Looked up from germline, CDR1 is SNHLY and CDR2 is FYNNEI. This CDR3 comprises 14 residues. V trimming: 4 bases; J trimming: 3 bases; junction bases outside the gene matches: 3. The CDR3 here is CASSGGQANQPQHF. CDR3 nucleotide sequence: TGTGCCAGCAGTGGAGGACAGGCCAATCAGCCCCAGCATTTT.

The chain links TRBV6-2 or TRBV6-3 to TRBJ2-1, with D possibly TRBD1 on 6 matching bases. Germline V gene sequence: CDR1 MNHEY, CDR2 SVGEGT. This CDR3 has 14 amino acids. Trimming pared 6 bases from V and 5 bases from J, leaving 14 bases between. Written as DNA, the CDR3 is TGTGCCAGCAGCCAACAGGGTCAGGACAATGAGCAGTTCTTC. Translation: CASSQQGQDNEQFF.

This chain joins TRBV4-1 and TRBJ2-5, with D perhaps matching TRBD1 (7 bases). Germline values: CDR1 MGHRA, CDR2 YSYEKL. Deletions cut 10 bases from V and 3 bases from J, with 21 bases between. CDR3 length equals 15 residues. CDR3 sequence reads: CANTGEPGQKETQYF. The CDR3 DNA sequence: TGCGCCAACACGGGGGAACCGGGACAGAAAGAGACCCAGTACTTC.

The chain couples TRBV19 to TRBJ1-1, with TRBD1 identical over 8 bases. CDR3 length equals 13 residues. Unmatched junction bases numbered 12, after V lost 11 bases and J lost 7 bases. Germline-derived CDR1 and CDR2 are LNHDA and SQIVND (reference sequence). The CDR3 nucleotides read TGTGCCGTCCTAGACAGGGGTCGACTTGAAGCTTTCTTT. Amino acids: CAVLDRGRLEAFF.

This clone was picked up one time. The V call is TRBV7-2, the J call TRBJ2-1; 12 nucleotides line up with TRBD2. With V trimmed by 7 bases and J by 7 bases, 5 bases remained unmatched. This CDR3 contains 14 residues. From germline, CDR1 is SGHTA and CDR2 FQGNSA. CDR3 sequence: CASMLLAGGNEQFF. The CDR3 DNA is TGTGCCAGCATGCTACTAGCGGGGGGTAATGAGCAGTTCTTC.